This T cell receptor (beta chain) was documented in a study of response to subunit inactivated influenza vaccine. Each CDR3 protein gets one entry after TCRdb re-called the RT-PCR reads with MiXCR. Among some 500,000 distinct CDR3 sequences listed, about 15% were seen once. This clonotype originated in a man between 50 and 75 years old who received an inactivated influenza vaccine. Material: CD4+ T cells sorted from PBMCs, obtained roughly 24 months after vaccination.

The CDR3 here is CASSEMGGSEQFF. For the CDR3, the DNA is TGTGCCAGCAGTGAGATGGGGGGCAGTGAGCAGTTCTTC. The genes are TRBV2 and TRBJ2-1; perhaps D is TRBD1 or TRBD2 (6 bases each). Germline V CDR1 and CDR2: SNHLY, FYNNEI. V dropped 3 bases and J dropped 9 bases, with 12 bases sitting between them. The CDR3 spans 13 residues. Together with reference TRBV2 and TRBJ2-1, the CDR3 gives the full variable domain: EPEVTQTPSHQVTQMGQEVILRCVPISNHLYFYWYRQILGQKVEFLVSFYNNEISEKSEIFDDQFSVERPDGSNFTLKIRSTKLEDSAMYFCASSEMGGSEQFFGPGTRLTVL.